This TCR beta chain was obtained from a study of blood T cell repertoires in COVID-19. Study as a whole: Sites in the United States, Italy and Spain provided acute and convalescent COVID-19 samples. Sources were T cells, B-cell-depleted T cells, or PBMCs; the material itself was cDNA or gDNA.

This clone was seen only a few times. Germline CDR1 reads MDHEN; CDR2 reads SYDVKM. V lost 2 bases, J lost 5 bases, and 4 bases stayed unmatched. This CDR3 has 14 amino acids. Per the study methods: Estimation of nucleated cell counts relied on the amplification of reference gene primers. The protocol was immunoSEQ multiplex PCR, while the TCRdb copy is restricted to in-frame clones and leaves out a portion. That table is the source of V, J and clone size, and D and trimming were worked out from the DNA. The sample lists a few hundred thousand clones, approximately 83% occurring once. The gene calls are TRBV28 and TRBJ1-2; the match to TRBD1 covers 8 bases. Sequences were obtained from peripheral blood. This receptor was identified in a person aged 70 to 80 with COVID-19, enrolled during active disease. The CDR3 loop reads CASSLTGGRYGYTF. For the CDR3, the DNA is TGTGCCAGCAGTTTAACAGGGGGTCGGTATGGCTACACCTTC.